This TCR beta chain was profiled in a study of OX40 agonist ivuxolimab in advanced cancers. This clone is medium-sized (0.01 to 0.1%) in the sample. Different DNA sequences within this sample yield the same CDR3. TCRdb keeps only in-frame clones here, not all; method: immunoSEQ multiplex PCR. The top ten hold around 20% of the sample, which has roughly 35,000 clones, around 81% seen once. The V gene lost 4 bases and the J gene lost 3 bases, with 7 bases spanning the gap. The CDR3 consists of 13 residues. The germline gives CDR1 LNHDA, CDR2 SQIVND (reference sequence). This TCR derives from an adult with an advanced solid tumor such as melanoma, head and neck, liver or kidney cancer. Sample: CD4+ or CD8+ T cells sorted from blood, taken in a trial of the OX40 agonist ivuxolimab. The chain links TRBV19 to TRBJ1-5, with D hard to call. CDR3 sequence: CASSSQVNQPQHF. The CDR3 nucleotides are TGTGCCAGTAGTAGCCAAGTCAATCAGCCCCAGCATTTT.